These T cell receptor beta chains were read from a single sample in a study of T cells in localized non-small cell lung cancer. Assay: immunoSEQ multiplex PCR; the TCRdb copy retains only in-frame clones and omits some. The sample carries around 94,000 clones, roughly 86% recorded once. The starting material was peripheral blood, obtained before any cancer treatment. These receptors originate from a man aged 40 to 70 with stage I squamous cell lung carcinoma. Each CDR3 is given with its conserved first and last residue. A D gene is named only where the DNA matches it firmly. Only part of the rows carry a size: once, few, many, or a class if the clone is expanded.

v_gene: TRBV2; d_gene: .; abundance: few; j_gene: TRBJ2-1; CDR3aa: CASILPGRSYNEQFF; CDR3nt: TGTGCCAGCATCCTTCCGGGAAGGTCCTACAATGAGCAGTTCTTC
v_gene: TRBV5-4; d_gene: .; abundance: .; j_gene: TRBJ1-5; CDR3aa: CASTLVQGRGNQPQHF; CDR3nt: TGTGCCAGCACCCTAGTACAGGGTCGGGGCAATCAGCCCCAGCATTTT
v_gene: TRBV7-2; d_gene: TRBD2; abundance: .; j_gene: TRBJ2-5; CDR3aa: CASSPIAGGLGETQYF; CDR3nt: TGTGCCAGCAGCCCGATAGCGGGGGGGCTCGGGGAGACCCAGTACTTC
v_gene: TRBV4-1; d_gene: .; abundance: .; j_gene: TRBJ1-2; CDR3aa: CASSQDIGGSGYTF; CDR3nt: TGCGCCAGCAGCCAAGATATCGGGGGGTCTGGCTACACCTTC
v_gene: TRBV5-1; d_gene: TRBD1; abundance: .; j_gene: TRBJ1-1; CDR3aa: CASTSLGGAEAFF; CDR3nt: TGCGCCAGCACTTCGTTAGGGGGCGCTGAAGCTTTCTTT
v_gene: TRBV10-3; d_gene: .; abundance: .; j_gene: TRBJ1-2; CDR3aa: CAIRPGGETLPYTF; CDR3nt: TGTGCCATTAGGCCCGGGGGGGAGACTCTCCCCTACACCTTC
v_gene: TRBV6-5; d_gene: .; abundance: .; j_gene: TRBJ2-2; CDR3aa: CASISGTTNTGELFF; CDR3nt: TGTGCCAGCATCTCCGGGACGACGAACACCGGGGAGCTGTTTTTT
v_gene: TRBV2; d_gene: TRBD1; abundance: .; j_gene: TRBJ2-7; CDR3aa: CASRERTGGVSYEQYF; CDR3nt: TGTGCCAGCAGGGAACGAACAGGGGGCGTCTCCTACGAGCAGTACTTC
v_gene: TRBV7-2; d_gene: .; abundance: .; j_gene: TRBJ2-7; CDR3aa: CASSLAGLATYEQYF; CDR3nt: TGTGCCAGCAGCTTAGCCGGCCTAGCAACTTACGAGCAGTACTTC
v_gene: TRBV14; d_gene: .; abundance: .; j_gene: TRBJ2-3; CDR3aa: CASSQPPLQDTQYF; CDR3nt: TGTGCCAGCAGCCAACCCCCGTTACAGGATACGCAGTATTTT
v_gene: TRBV5-1; d_gene: .; abundance: .; j_gene: TRBJ2-5; CDR3aa: CASKPNPAGQETQYF; CDR3nt: TGCGCCAGCAAACCGAACCCGGCGGGCCAAGAGACCCAGTACTTC
v_gene: TRBV5-1; d_gene: TRBD1; abundance: .; j_gene: TRBJ2-6; CDR3aa: CASSLFTGESTGANVLTF; CDR3nt: TGCGCCAGCAGCTTGTTTACAGGGGAGTCGACTGGGGCCAACGTCCTGACTTTC
v_gene: TRBV12-5; d_gene: .; abundance: .; j_gene: TRBJ2-1; CDR3aa: CASGLDRLSNEQFF; CDR3nt: TGTGCTAGTGGTTTAGACAGATTATCCAATGAGCAGTTCTTC
v_gene: TRBV5-5; d_gene: .; abundance: .; j_gene: TRBJ1-2; CDR3aa: CASSPFRPEDGYTF; CDR3nt: TGTGCCAGCAGCCCATTCAGGCCCGAGGATGGCTACACCTTC
v_gene: TRBV5-1; d_gene: TRBD2; abundance: .; j_gene: TRBJ2-1; CDR3aa: CASSATGTSGGREQFF; CDR3nt: TGCGCCAGCAGCGCAACCGGGACTAGCGGGGGGAGAGAGCAGTTCTTC
v_gene: TRBV7-2; d_gene: .; abundance: .; j_gene: TRBJ2-5; CDR3aa: CASSPLFGKETQYF; CDR3nt: TGTGCCAGCAGCCCCCTCTTCGGGAAGGAGACCCAGTACTTC
v_gene: TRBV28; d_gene: .; abundance: once; j_gene: TRBJ1-1; CDR3aa: CASSLLQGSPHKAFF; CDR3nt: TGTGCCAGCAGTTTATTACAGGGATCCCCCCACAAAGCTTTCTTT
v_gene: TRBV6-1; d_gene: .; abundance: .; j_gene: TRBJ1-1; CDR3aa: CAITNGLNTEAFF; CDR3nt: TGTGCCATTACCAACGGGTTGAACACTGAAGCTTTCTTT
v_gene: TRBV19; d_gene: .; abundance: .; j_gene: TRBJ1-2; CDR3aa: CASNQGFLNYGYTF; CDR3nt: TGTGCCAGTAACCAGGGGTTTCTGAACTATGGCTACACCTTC
v_gene: TRBV7-9; d_gene: .; abundance: once; j_gene: TRBJ1-5; CDR3aa: CASSFGRDRPQHF; CDR3nt: TGTGCCAGCAGCTTCGGGAGGGATCGGCCCCAGCATTTT
v_gene: TRBV30; d_gene: TRBD1; abundance: .; j_gene: TRBJ1-1; CDR3aa: CAWKRRQGKGPDTEAFF; CDR3nt: TGTGCCTGGAAGCGTCGACAGGGGAAAGGTCCGGACACTGAAGCTTTCTTT
v_gene: TRBV5-4; d_gene: .; abundance: .; j_gene: TRBJ2-5; CDR3aa: CASSLMGSIGTQYF; CDR3nt: TGTGCCAGCAGCTTGATGGGATCGATTGGGACCCAGTACTTC
v_gene: TRBV6-1; d_gene: .; abundance: .; j_gene: TRBJ1-1; CDR3aa: CASIRGGSTEAFF; CDR3nt: TGTGCCAGCATCCGAGGAGGGAGCACTGAAGCTTTCTTT
v_gene: TRBV6-5; d_gene: .; abundance: .; j_gene: TRBJ1-2; CDR3aa: CASSWAQGRYGYTF; CDR3nt: TGTGCCAGCAGTTGGGCCCAGGGACGCTATGGCTACACCTTC
v_gene: TRBV4-1; d_gene: .; abundance: .; j_gene: TRBJ1-2; CDR3aa: CASSQDLGYGYTF; CDR3nt: TGCGCCAGCAGCCAAGATCTGGGCTATGGCTACACCTTC
v_gene: TRBV15; d_gene: .; abundance: .; j_gene: TRBJ1-2; CDR3aa: CATSRDLTNYGYTF; CDR3nt: TGTGCCACCAGCAGAGATCTGACTAACTATGGCTACACCTTC
v_gene: TRBV5-1; d_gene: .; abundance: once; j_gene: TRBJ2-7; CDR3aa: CASSADGYEQYF; CDR3nt: TGCGCCAGCAGCGCGGACGGTTACGAGCAGTACTTC
v_gene: TRBV5-1; d_gene: TRBD1; abundance: once; j_gene: TRBJ2-1; CDR3aa: CASSWTGSDEQFF; CDR3nt: TGCGCCAGCAGCTGGACAGGGAGCGATGAGCAGTTCTTC
v_gene: TRBV6-5; d_gene: TRBD1; abundance: few; j_gene: TRBJ1-6; CDR3aa: CASSYSPPGGYSPLHF; CDR3nt: TGTGCCAGCAGTTACTCCCCCCCAGGGGGATATTCACCCCTCCACTTT
v_gene: TRBV19; d_gene: TRBD1; abundance: .; j_gene: TRBJ1-4; CDR3aa: CASFGYGTANEKLFF; CDR3nt: TGTGCCAGTTTTGGATACGGGACAGCTAATGAAAAACTGTTTTTT
v_gene: TRBV9; d_gene: .; abundance: .; j_gene: TRBJ2-5; CDR3aa: CASSAHGPEETQYF; CDR3nt: TGTGCCAGCAGCGCGCATGGCCCGGAGGAGACCCAGTACTTC
v_gene: TRBV6-1; d_gene: .; abundance: once; j_gene: TRBJ2-6; CDR3aa: CASSEVSGANVLTF; CDR3nt: TGTGCCAGCAGTGAAGTCTCTGGGGCCAACGTCCTGACTTTC
v_gene: TRBV18; d_gene: .; abundance: .; j_gene: TRBJ2-2; CDR3aa: CASSPGAGELFF; CDR3nt: TGTGCCAGCTCACCTGGAGCGGGGGAGCTGTTTTTT
v_gene: TRBV28; d_gene: TRBD2; abundance: .; j_gene: TRBJ2-1; CDR3aa: CASSLRGGRVNEQFF; CDR3nt: TGTGCCAGCAGTCTCCGGGGGGGCCGGGTCAATGAGCAGTTCTTC
v_gene: TRBV5-1; d_gene: .; abundance: .; j_gene: TRBJ1-2; CDR3aa: CASYPDSENYGYTF; CDR3nt: TGCGCCAGCTACCCCGACAGCGAGAACTATGGCTACACCTTC
v_gene: TRBV7-6; d_gene: TRBD1; abundance: .; j_gene: TRBJ2-7; CDR3aa: CASSPRGQGAVEQYF; CDR3nt: TGTGCCAGCAGCCCCAGGGGACAGGGGGCGGTCGAGCAGTACTTC
v_gene: TRBV7-2; d_gene: TRBD1; abundance: .; j_gene: TRBJ1-1; CDR3aa: CASSLIGNRGSEAFF; CDR3nt: TGTGCCAGCAGCTTAATCGGGAACAGGGGGTCTGAAGCTTTCTTT
v_gene: TRBV27; d_gene: .; abundance: .; j_gene: TRBJ1-5; CDR3aa: CASSAWGGNQPQHF; CDR3nt: TGTGCCAGCAGTGCCTGGGGGGGCAATCAGCCCCAGCATTTT
v_gene: TRBV10-3; d_gene: TRBD2; abundance: .; j_gene: TRBJ2-3; CDR3aa: CAISVSGGTDTQYF; CDR3nt: TGTGCCATCAGTGTTAGCGGGGGGACAGATACGCAGTATTTT
v_gene: TRBV5-1; d_gene: .; abundance: .; j_gene: TRBJ2-3; CDR3aa: CASSLTGGGDTQYF; CDR3nt: TGCGCCAGCAGCTTGACAGGTGGAGGGGATACGCAGTATTTT
v_gene: TRBV7-7; d_gene: .; abundance: .; j_gene: TRBJ2-2; CDR3aa: CASSARDLAGELFF; CDR3nt: TGTGCCAGCAGCGCCCGGGACCTTGCCGGGGAGCTGTTTTTT
v_gene: TRBV29-1; d_gene: .; abundance: .; j_gene: TRBJ1-2; CDR3aa: CSVEDGYTF; CDR3nt: TGCAGCGTTGAAGATGGCTACACCTTC
v_gene: TRBV7-9; d_gene: .; abundance: .; j_gene: TRBJ1-1; CDR3aa: CASSLALGLNTEAFF; CDR3nt: TGTGCCAGCAGCTTAGCGTTAGGCTTGAACACTGAAGCTTTCTTT
v_gene: TRBV10-3; d_gene: .; abundance: .; j_gene: TRBJ1-5; CDR3aa: CAISGGSQGTTSNQPQHF; CDR3nt: TGTGCCATCAGTGGTGGATCCCAGGGTACGACGAGCAATCAGCCCCAGCATTTT
v_gene: TRBV6-1; d_gene: .; abundance: .; j_gene: TRBJ1-2; CDR3aa: CASLRVNNYGYTF; CDR3nt: TGTGCCAGCCTCCGGGTGAACAACTATGGCTACACCTTC
v_gene: TRBV18; d_gene: .; abundance: .; j_gene: TRBJ1-1; CDR3aa: CASSPEGDDTEAFF; CDR3nt: TGTGCCAGCTCACCAGAAGGGGATGACACTGAAGCTTTCTTT
v_gene: TRBV27; d_gene: .; abundance: .; j_gene: TRBJ1-3; CDR3aa: CASSLRLPSSGNTIYF; CDR3nt: TGTGCCAGCAGTTTACGCTTACCGAGCTCTGGAAACACCATATATTTT
v_gene: TRBV4-2; d_gene: .; abundance: once; j_gene: TRBJ2-5; CDR3aa: CASSQDRATQYF; CDR3nt: TGTGCCAGCAGCCAAGATCGGGCGACCCAGTACTTC